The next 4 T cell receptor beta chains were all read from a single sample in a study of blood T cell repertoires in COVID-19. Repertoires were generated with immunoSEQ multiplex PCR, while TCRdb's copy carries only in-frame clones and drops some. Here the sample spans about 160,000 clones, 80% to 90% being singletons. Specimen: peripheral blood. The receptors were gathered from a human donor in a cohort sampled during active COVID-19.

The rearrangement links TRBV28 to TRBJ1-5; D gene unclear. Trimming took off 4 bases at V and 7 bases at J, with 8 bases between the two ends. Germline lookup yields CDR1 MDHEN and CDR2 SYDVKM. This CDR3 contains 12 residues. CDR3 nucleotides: TGTGCCAGCAGTTGGCCCAAACAGCCCCAGCATTTT. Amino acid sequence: CASSWPKQPQHF.

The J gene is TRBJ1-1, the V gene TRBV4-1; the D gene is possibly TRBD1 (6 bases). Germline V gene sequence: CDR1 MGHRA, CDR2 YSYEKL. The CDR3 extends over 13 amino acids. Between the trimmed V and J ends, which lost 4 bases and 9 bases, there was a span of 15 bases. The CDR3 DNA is TGCGCCAGCAGCCTAAATACAGGGCTTCAAGCTTTCTTT. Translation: CASSLNTGLQAFF.

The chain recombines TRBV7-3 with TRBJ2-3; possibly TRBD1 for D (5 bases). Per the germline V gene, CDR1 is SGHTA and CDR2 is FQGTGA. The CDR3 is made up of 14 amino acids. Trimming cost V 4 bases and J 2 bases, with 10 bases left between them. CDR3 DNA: TGTGCCAGCAGCTCGCTGACAGACACAGATACGCAGTATTTT. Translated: CASSSLTDTDTQYF.

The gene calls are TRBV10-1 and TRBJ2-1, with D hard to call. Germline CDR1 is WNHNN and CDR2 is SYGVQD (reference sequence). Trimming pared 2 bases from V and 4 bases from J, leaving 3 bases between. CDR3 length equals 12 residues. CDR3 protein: CASSELYNEQFF. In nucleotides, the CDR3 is TGCGCCAGCAGTGAGCTGTACAATGAGCAGTTCTTC.